This T cell receptor beta chain was recorded in a study of T cell responses to AZD1222 COVID-19 vaccine. Study-wide results and caveats: As reported, nearly half of all spike-specific TCRs target variant regions that are unmutated. Spike was spanned by vaccine-associated CD4 TCRs, which were dominant at 160-218 and 743-854.

This clone was counted between two and nine times. What it binds is not known. The repertoire was sequenced with immunoSEQ multiplex PCR; TCRdb's copy has only in-frame clones and lacks some. The table shows roughly 150,000 clones, with around 85% occurring only once. Researchers grouped second doses given at about 4 or about 12 weeks into one pool. This CDR3 has 15 amino acids. CDR1 and CDR2 (germline): KGHDR, SFDVKD. Trimming took 2 bases from V and 3 from J, leaving 13 bases between them. Sample: peripheral blood, taken 28 days after the second AZD1222 dose. The origin of this receptor is an adult who received the AZD1222 COVID-19 vaccine. The chain carries TRBV24-1 and TRBJ2-7; D may be TRBD1 (6 bases). The DNA for the CDR3 is TGTGCCACCAGTGATTGCCCCGGGACAATCTACGAGCAGTACTTC. Amino acids: CATSDCPGTIYEQYF.